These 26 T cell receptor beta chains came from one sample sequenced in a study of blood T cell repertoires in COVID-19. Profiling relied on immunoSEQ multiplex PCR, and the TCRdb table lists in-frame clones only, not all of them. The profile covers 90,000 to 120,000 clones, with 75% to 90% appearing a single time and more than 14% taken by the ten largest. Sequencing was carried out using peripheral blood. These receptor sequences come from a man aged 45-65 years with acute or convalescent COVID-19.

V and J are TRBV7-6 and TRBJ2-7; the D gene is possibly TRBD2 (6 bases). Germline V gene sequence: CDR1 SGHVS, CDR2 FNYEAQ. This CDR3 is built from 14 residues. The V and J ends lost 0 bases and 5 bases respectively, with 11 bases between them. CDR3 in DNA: TGTGCCAGCAGCTTAGCGCCCGGCGGGAACGAGCAGTACTTC. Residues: CASSLAPGGNEQYF. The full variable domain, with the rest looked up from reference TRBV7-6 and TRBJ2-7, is GAGVSQSPRYKVTKRGQDVALRCDPISGHVSLYWYRQALGQGPEFLTYFNYEAQQDKSGLPNDRFSAERPEGSISTLTIQRTEQRDSAMYRCASSLAPGGNEQYFGPGTRLTVT.

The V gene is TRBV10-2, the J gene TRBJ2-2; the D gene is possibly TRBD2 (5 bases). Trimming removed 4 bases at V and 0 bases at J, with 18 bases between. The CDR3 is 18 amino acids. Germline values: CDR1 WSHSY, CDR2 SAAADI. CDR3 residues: CASSGEGETESNTGELFF. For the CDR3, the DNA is TGCGCCAGCAGTGGTGAGGGAGAGACTGAATCGAACACCGGGGAGCTGTTTTTT.

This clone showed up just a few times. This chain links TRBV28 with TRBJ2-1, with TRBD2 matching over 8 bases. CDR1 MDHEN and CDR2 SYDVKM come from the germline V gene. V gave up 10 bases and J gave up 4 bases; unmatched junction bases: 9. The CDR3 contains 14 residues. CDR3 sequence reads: CATLGGGTYNEQFF. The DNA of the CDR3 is TGTGCCACCCTCGGCGGGGGGACTTACAATGAGCAGTTCTTC. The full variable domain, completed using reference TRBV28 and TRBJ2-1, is DVKVTQSSRYLVKRTGEKVFLECVQDMDHENMFWYRQDPGLGLRLIYFSYDVKMKEKGDIPEGYSVSREKKERFSLILESASTNQTSMYLCATLGGGTYNEQFFGPGTRLTVL.

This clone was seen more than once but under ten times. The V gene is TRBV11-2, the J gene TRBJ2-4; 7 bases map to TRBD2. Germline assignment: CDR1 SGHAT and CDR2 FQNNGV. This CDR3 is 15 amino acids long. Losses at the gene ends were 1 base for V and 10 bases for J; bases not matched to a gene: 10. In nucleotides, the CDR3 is TGTGCCAGCAGCTTAGGCGGGAGTTTAACGGGGATTCAGTACTTC. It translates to CASSLGGSLTGIQYF. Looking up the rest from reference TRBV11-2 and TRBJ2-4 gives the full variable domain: EAGVAQSPRYKIIEKRQSVAFWCNPISGHATLYWYQQILGQGPKLLIQFQNNGVVDDSQLPKDRFSAERLKGVDSTLKIQPAKLEDSAVYLCASSLGGSLTGIQYFGAGTRLSVL.

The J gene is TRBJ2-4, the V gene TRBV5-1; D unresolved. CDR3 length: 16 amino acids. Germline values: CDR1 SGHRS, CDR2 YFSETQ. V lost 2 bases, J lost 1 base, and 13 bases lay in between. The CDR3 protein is CASSFGSSAAKNIQYF. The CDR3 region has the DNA TGCGCCAGCAGCTTCGGGTCCTCGGCGGCCAAAAACATTCAGTACTTC.

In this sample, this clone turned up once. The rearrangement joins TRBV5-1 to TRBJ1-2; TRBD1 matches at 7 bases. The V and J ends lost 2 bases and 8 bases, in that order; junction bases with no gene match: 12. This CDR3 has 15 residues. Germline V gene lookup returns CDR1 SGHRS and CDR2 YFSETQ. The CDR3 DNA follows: TGCGCCAGCAGCTTTGAGGGGGCCCGGGGTCCCGGCTACACCTTC. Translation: CASSFEGARGPGYTF.

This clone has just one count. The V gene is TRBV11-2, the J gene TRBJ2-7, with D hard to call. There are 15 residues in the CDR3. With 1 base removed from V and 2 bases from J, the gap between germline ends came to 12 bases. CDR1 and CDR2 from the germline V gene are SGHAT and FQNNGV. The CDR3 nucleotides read TGTGCCAGCAGCTTAGGATACGGGTCGGCCTACGAGCAGTACTTC. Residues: CASSLGYGSAYEQYF.

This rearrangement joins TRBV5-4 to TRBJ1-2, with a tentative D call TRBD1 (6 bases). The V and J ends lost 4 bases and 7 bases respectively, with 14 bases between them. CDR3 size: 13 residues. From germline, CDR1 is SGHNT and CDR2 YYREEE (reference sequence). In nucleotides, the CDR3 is TGTGCCAGCAGCCCCAGCGGACAGTCTGGCTACACCTTC. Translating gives CASSPSGQSGYTF.

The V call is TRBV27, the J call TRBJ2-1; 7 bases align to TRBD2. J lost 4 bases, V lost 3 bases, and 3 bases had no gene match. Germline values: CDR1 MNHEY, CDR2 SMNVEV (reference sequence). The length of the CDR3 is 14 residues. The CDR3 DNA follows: TGTGCCAGCAGTTTCGGGGGACTATACAATGAGCAGTTCTTC. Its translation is CASSFGGLYNEQFF.

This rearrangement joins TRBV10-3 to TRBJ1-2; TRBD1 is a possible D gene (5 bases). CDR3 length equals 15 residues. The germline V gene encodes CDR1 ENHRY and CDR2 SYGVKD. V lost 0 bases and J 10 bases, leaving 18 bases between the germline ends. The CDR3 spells CAISESLDTIKDYTF. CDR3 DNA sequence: TGTGCCATCAGTGAGTCGTTGGACACGATCAAAGACTACACCTTC.

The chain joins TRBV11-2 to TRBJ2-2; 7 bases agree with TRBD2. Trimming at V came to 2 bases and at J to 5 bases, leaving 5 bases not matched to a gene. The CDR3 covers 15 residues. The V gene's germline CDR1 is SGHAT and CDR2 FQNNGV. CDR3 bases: TGTGCCAGCAGCTTATGGGAGCGGGGTACCGGGGAGCTGTTTTTT. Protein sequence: CASSLWERGTGELFF.

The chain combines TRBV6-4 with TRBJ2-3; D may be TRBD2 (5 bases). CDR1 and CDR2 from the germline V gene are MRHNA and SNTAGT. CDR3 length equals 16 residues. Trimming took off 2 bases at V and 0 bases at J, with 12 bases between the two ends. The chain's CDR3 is CASSDQRSSSTDTQYF. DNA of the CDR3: TGTGCCAGCAGTGACCAGCGGTCCTCTAGCACAGATACGCAGTATTTT.

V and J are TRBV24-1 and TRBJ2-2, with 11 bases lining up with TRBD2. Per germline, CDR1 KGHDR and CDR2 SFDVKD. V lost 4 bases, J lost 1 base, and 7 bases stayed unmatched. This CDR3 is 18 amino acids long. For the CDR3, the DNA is TGTGCCACCAGTGACAGGGGACTAGCGGAGGGGAACACCGGGGAGCTGTTTTTT. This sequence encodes CATSDRGLAEGNTGELFF.

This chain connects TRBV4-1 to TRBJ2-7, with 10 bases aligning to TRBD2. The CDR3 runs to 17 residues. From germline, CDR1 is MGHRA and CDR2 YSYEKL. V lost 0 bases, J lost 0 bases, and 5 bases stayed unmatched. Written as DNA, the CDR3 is TGCGCCAGCAGCCAAGAGACTAGCGGGCCAAGCTCCTACGAGCAGTACTTC. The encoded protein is CASSQETSGPSSYEQYF.

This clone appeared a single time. The DNA for the CDR3 is TGTGCCAGTAGTACAGGGCCGACAGTCGAGCAGTACTTC. Its protein is CASSTGPTVEQYF. The chain employs TRBV19 and TRBJ2-7; a weak D match, TRBD1 (5 bases). This CDR3 has 13 residues. Trimming removed 4 bases from V and 6 bases from J, with 13 bases in between. Germline CDR1 is LNHDA and CDR2 is SQIVND (reference sequence).

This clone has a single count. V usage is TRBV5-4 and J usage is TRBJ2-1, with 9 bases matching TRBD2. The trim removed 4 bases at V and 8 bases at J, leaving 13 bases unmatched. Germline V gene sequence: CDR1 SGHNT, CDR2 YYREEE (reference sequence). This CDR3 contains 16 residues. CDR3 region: CASSPPIAGVEDEQFF. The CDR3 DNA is TGTGCCAGCAGCCCCCCCATAGCGGGAGTAGAGGATGAGCAGTTCTTC. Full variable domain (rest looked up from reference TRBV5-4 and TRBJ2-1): ETGVTQSPTHLIKTRGQQVTLRCSSQSGHNTVSWYQQALGQGPQFIFQYYREEENGRGNFPPRFSGLQFPNYSSELNVNALELDDSALYLCASSPPIAGVEDEQFFGPGTRLTVL.

Here the CDR3 reads CASSWGQGSPLHF. Written as DNA, the CDR3 is TGTGCCAGCAGCTGGGGGCAGGGTTCACCCCTCCACTTT. The genes are TRBV3-1 (or the pseudogene TRBV3-2) and TRBJ1-6, with TRBD1 as a possible D gene (6 bases). The V end lost 5 bases, the J end lost 9 bases, and 11 bases lay between the germline ends. This CDR3 is built from 13 residues. The germline CDR1 and CDR2 sequences are LGHDT and YNNKEL (reference sequence).

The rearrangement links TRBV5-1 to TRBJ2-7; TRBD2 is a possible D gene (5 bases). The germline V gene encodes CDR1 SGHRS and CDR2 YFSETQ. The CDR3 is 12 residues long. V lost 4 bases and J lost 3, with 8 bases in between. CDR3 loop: CASSPGNYEQYF. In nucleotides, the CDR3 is TGCGCCAGCAGCCCGGGGAACTACGAGCAGTACTTC. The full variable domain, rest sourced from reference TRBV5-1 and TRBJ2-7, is KAGVTQTPRYLIKTRGQQVTLSCSPISGHRSVSWYQQTPGQGLQFLFEYFSETQRNKGNFPGRFSGRQFSNSRSEMNVSTLELGDSALYLCASSPGNYEQYFGPGTRLTVT.

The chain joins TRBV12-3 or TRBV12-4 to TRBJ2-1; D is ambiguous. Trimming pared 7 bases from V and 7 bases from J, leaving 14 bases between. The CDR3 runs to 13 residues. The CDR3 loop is CASTTSGWNEQFF. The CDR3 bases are TGTGCCAGCACCACCTCCGGTTGGAATGAGCAGTTCTTC.

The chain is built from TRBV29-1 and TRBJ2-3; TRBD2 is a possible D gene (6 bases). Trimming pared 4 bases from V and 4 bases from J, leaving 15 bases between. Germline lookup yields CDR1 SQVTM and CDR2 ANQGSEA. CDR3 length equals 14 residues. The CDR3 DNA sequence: TGCAGCGTTGCGCGCGGGAACGGGGCAGATACGCAGTATTTT. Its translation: CSVARGNGADTQYF.

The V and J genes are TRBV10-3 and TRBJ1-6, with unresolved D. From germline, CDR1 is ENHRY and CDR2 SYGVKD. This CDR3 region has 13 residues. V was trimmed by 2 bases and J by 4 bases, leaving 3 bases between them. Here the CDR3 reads CAISEAYNSPLHF. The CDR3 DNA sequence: TGTGCCATCAGTGAGGCGTATAATTCACCCCTCCACTTT.

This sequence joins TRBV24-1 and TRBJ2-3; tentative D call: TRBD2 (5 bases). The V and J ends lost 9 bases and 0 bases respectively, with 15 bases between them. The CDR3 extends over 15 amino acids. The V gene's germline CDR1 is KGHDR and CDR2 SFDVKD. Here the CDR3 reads CATFGRAASTDTQYF. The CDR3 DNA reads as TGTGCCACCTTCGGCCGAGCGGCTAGCACAGATACGCAGTATTTT.

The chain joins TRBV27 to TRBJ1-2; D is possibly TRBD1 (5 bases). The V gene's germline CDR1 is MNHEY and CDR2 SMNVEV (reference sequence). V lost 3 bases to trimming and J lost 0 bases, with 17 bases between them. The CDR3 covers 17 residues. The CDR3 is CASSFTPPGITNYGYTF. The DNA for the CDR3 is TGTGCCAGCAGTTTCACACCCCCAGGGATAACTAACTATGGCTACACCTTC.

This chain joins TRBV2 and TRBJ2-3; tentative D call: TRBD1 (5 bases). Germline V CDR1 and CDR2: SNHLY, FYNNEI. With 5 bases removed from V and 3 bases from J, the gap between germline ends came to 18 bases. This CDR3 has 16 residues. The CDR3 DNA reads TGTGCCAGCAGTCGAATGGGGTGGGGCGGAACAGATACGCAGTATTTT. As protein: CASSRMGWGGTDTQYF.

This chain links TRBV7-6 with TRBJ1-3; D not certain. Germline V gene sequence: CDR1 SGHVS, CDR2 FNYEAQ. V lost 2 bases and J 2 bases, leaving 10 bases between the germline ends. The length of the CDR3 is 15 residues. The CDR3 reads CASSLSPLTGNTIYF. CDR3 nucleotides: TGTGCCAGCAGCTTAAGCCCTTTAACTGGAAACACCATATATTTT.

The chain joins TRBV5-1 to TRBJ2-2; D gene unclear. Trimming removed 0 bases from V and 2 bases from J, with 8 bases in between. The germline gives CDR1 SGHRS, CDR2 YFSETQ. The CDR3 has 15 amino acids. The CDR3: CASSLDGYNTGELFF. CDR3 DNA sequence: TGCGCCAGCAGCTTGGACGGGTATAACACCGGGGAGCTGTTTTTT.